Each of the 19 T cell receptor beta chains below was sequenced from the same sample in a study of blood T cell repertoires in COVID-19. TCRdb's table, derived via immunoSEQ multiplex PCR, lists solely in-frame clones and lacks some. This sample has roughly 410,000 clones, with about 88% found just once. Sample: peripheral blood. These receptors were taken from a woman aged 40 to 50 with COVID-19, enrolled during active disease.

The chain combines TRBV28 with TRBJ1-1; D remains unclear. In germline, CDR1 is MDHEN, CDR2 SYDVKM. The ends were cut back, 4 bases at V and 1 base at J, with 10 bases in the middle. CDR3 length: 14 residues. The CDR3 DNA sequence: TGTGCCAGCAGTTCTGCCTGGGCGAACACTGAAGCTTTCTTT. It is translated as CASSSAWANTEAFF.

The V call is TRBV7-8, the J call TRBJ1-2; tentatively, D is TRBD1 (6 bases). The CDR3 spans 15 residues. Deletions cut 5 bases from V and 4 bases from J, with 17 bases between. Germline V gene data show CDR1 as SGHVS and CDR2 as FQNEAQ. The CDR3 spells CASSPHRVVGYGYTF. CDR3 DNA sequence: TGTGCCAGCAGCCCACACAGGGTAGTCGGCTATGGCTACACCTTC.

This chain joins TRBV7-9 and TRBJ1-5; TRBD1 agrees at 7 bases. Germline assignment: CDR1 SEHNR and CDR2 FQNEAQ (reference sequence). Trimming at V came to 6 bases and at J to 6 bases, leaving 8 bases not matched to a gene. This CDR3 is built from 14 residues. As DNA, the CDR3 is TGTGCCAGCAGTCCTGGACAGGCGGCTCAGCCCCAGCATTTT. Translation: CASSPGQAAQPQHF.

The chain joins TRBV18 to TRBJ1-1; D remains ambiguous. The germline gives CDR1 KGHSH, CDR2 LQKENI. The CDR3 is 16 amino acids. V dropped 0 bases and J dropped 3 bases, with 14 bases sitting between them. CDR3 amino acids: CASSPPGLGLYTEAFF. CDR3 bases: TGTGCCAGCTCACCACCCGGACTGGGCCTTTACACTGAAGCTTTCTTT. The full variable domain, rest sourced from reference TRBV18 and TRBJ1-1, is NAGVMQNPRHLVRRRGQEARLRCSPMKGHSHVYWYRQLPEEGLKFMVYLQKENIIDESGMPKERFSAEFPKEGPSILRIQQVVRGDSAAYFCASSPPGLGLYTEAFFGQGTRLTVV.

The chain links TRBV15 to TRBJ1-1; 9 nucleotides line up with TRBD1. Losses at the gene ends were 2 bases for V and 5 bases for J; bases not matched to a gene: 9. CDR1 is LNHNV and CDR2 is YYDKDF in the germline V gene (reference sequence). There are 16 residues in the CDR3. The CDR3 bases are TGTGCCACCAGCAGACCCGCCTGGACAGGGGCGACTGAAGCTTTCTTT. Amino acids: CATSRPAWTGATEAFF.

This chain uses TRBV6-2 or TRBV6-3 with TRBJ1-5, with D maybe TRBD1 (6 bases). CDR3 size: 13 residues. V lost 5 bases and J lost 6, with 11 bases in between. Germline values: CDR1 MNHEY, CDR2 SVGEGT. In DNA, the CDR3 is TGTGCCAGCAGTCGCCGGACAGTTCAGCCCCAGCATTTT. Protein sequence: CASSRRTVQPQHF.

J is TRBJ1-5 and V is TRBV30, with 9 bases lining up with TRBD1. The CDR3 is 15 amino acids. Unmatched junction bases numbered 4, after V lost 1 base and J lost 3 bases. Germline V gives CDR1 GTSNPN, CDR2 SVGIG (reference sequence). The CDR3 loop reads CAWSAGQGYNQPQHF. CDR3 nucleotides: TGTGCCTGGAGTGCGGGACAGGGATACAATCAGCCCCAGCATTTT.

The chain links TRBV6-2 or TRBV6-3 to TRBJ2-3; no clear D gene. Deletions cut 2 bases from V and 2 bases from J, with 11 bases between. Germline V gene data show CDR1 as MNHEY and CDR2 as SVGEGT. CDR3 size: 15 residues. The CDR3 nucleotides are TGTGCCAGCAGTTACCCAGGTCGCGACACAGATACGCAGTATTTT. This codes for CASSYPGRDTDTQYF.

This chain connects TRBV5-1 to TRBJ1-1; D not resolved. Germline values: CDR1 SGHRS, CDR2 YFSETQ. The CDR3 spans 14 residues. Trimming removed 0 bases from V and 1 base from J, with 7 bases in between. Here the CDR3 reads CASSLDPRNTEAFF. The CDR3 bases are TGCGCCAGCAGCTTGGACCCGCGGAACACTGAAGCTTTCTTT.

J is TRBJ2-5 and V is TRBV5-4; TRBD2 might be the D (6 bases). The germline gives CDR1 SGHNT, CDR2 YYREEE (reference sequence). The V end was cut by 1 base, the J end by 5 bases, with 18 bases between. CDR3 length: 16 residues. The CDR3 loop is CASSLRRGGLWETQYF. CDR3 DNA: TGTGCCAGCAGCTTGAGGAGGGGCGGACTTTGGGAGACCCAGTACTTC.

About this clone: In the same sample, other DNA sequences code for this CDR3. CDR3 amino acids: CSVGDSSGNTIYF. In DNA form, the CDR3 reads TGCAGCGTTGGGGACAGCTCTGGAAACACCATATATTTT. This chain connects TRBV29-1 to TRBJ1-3; 7 bases are a match to TRBD1. The trim removed 4 bases at V and 0 bases at J, leaving 0 bases unmatched. The CDR3 is 13 amino acids. Germline V CDR1 and CDR2: SQVTM, ANQGSEA. Full variable domain (rest looked up from reference TRBV29-1 and TRBJ1-3): SAVISQKPSRDICQRGTSLTIQCQVDSQVTMMFWYRQQPGQSLTLIATANQGSEATYESGFVIDKFPISRPNLTFSTLTVSNMSPEDSSIYLCSVGDSSGNTIYFGEGSWLTVV.

CDR3 DNA: TGTGCCAGCAGCGCGGGACTTCTAGCGGCGGTGAACACTGAAGCTTTCTTT. This codes for CASSAGLLAAVNTEAFF. This chain joins TRBV5-6 and TRBJ1-1; perhaps TRBD1 as D (5 bases). The V end was cut by 4 bases, the J end by 0 bases, with 19 bases between. This CDR3 is built from 17 residues. The V gene's germline CDR1 is SGHDT and CDR2 YYEEEE.

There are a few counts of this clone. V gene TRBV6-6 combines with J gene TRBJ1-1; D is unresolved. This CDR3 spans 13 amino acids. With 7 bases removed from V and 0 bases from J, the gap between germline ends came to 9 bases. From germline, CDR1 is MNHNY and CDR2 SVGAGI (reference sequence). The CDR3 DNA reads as TGTGCCAGCACGGCGGGCATGAACACTGAAGCTTTCTTT. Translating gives CASTAGMNTEAFF.

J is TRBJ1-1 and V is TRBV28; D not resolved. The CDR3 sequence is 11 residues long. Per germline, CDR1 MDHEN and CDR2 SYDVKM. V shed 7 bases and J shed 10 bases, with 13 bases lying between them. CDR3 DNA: TGTGCCAGCAACCCCCTTCTAGCAGCTTTCTTT. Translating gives CASNPLLAAFF.

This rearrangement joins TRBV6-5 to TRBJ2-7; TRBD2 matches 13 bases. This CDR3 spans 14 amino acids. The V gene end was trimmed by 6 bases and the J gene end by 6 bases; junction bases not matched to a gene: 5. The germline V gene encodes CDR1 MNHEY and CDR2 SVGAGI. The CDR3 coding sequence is TGTGCCAGCAGCTTACTAGCGGGAGGGCGCGAGCAGTACTTC. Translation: CASSLLAGGREQYF.

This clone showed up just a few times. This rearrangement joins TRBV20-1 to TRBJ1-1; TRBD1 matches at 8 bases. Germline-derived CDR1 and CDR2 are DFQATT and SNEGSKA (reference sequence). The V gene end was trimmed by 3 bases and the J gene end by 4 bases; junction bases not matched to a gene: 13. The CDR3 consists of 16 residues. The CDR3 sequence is CSASGPAGGHATEAFF. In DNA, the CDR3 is TGCAGTGCTAGTGGTCCGGCAGGGGGCCACGCCACTGAAGCTTTCTTT.

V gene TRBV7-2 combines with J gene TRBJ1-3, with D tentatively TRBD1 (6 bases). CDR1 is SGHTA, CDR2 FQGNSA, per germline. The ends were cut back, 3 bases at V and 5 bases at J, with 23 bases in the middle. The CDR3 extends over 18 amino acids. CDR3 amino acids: CASSFHRLNQGRRNTIYF. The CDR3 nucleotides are TGTGCCAGCAGCTTCCATAGACTAAACCAGGGGAGAAGAAACACCATATATTTT.

The CDR3: CASRLQATNQPQHF. The CDR3 DNA is TGTGCCAGCAGATTACAGGCGACTAATCAGCCCCAGCATTTT. This chain joins TRBV6-5 and TRBJ1-5; D might be TRBD1 (5 bases). From germline, CDR1 is MNHEY and CDR2 SVGAGI. The CDR3 contains 14 residues. The V end lost 6 bases, the J end lost 4 bases, and 13 bases lay between the germline ends.

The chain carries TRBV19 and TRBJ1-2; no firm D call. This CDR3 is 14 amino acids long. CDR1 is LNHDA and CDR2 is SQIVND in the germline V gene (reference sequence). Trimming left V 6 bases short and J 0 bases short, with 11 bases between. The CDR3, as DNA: TGTGCCAGTAGCCCCCGGGAGTCTAACTATGGCTACACCTTC. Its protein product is CASSPRESNYGYTF. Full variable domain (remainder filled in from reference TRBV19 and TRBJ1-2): DGGITQSPKYLFRKEGQNVTLSCEQNLNHDAMYWYRQDPGQGLRLIYYSQIVNDFQKGDIAEGYSVSREKKESFPLTVTSAQKNPTAFYLCASSPRESNYGYTFGSGTRLTVV.